This entry features one T cell receptor beta chain sequence. Its antigen is as yet unknown. Runs used v3.0 of the immunoSEQ assay and were done at survey level. Using immunoSEQ multiplex PCR, the repertoire was profiled, and TCRdb retains in-frame clones only, with some absent. The sample holds about 18,000 clones; around 80% are singletons and the top ten take 6.5% to 10%. The data originate from a study of long-term antiretroviral therapy in people with HIV. Study-wide results and limits: Blood in the study was drawn between the mid-2000s and the late 2010s, possibly under older ART regimens, which may be less effective than current ones. Post-ART diversity increased but stayed below transplant donor controls.

Germline V lookup: CDR1 SNHLY, CDR2 FYNNEI. The V end lost 1 base, the J end lost 10 bases, and 16 bases lay between the germline ends. This CDR3 comprises 15 residues. The input for sequencing was unsorted PBMCs, taken at the start of antiretroviral therapy, before treatment. The chain couples TRBV2 to TRBJ1-4; D is unresolved. The clonotype comes from a woman aged 40 to 49 with HIV. This chain's CDR3 is CASSEEGQVGGKLFF. The CDR3 DNA follows: TGTGCCAGCAGTGAAGAAGGGCAGGTTGGTGGAAAACTGTTTTTT.